The 22 T cell receptor beta chains given below trace back to one sample, sequenced in a study of CD8+CD57+ T cells in acquired aplastic anemia. Profiles of TCR beta VDJ and CDR3 were generated from a genomic DNA template. Using its own MiXCR run on the reads, TCRdb lists one record per CDR3 protein. This sample yields under 200,000 distinct CDR3 sequences, of which 35% to 55% are seen a single time; about 1.1% belongs to the top ten. The sequencing sample was made of sorted CD4+, CD8+, or CD8+CD57+ T cells (not recorded which) from PBMCs. All receptors derive from a human donor in good health.

This clonotype has more than one count but fewer than ten. The rearrangement links TRBV7-2 to TRBJ1-2; possible D gene TRBD1, 5 bases. CDR3 size: 13 residues. Trimming took 3 bases from V and 7 from J, leaving 12 bases between them. CDR1 SGHTA and CDR2 FQGNSA come from the germline V gene. The CDR3 loop reads CASSFGGEGGYTF. Here the CDR3 DNA reads TGTGCCAGCAGCTTTGGGGGTGAGGGTGGCTACACCTTC.

The chain carries TRBV15 and TRBJ1-5; D gene uncertain. Deletions cut 0 bases from V and 1 base from J, with 7 bases between. Germline CDR1 LNHNV, CDR2 YYDKDF (reference sequence). This CDR3 contains 15 residues. The CDR3: CATSRDPLSNQPQHF. The CDR3 DNA is TGTGCCACCAGCAGAGATCCCCTCAGCAATCAGCCCCAGCATTTT.

In regard to this clonotype: Mismatch with germline at one junction end may stem from a read error. The chain is built from TRBV15 and TRBJ2-2; perhaps D is TRBD1 or TRBD2 (5 bases each). CDR3 length equals 15 residues. Germline V gene sequence: CDR1 LNHNV, CDR2 YYDKDF (reference sequence). The CDR3 spells CDTNHPQGGRGELFF. The CDR3 DNA reads TGTGACACCAACCATCCCCAGGGTGGGAGAGGGGAGCTGTTTTTT.

The J gene is TRBJ2-7, the V gene TRBV2; 10 bases match TRBD2. The CDR3 is 15 amino acids. Germline V gene lookup returns CDR1 SNHLY and CDR2 FYNNEI. Losses at the gene ends were 6 bases for V and 0 bases for J; bases not matched to a gene: 5. As DNA, the CDR3 is TGTGCCAGCAGCTTCACTAGCGGGGTCTCCTACGAGCAGTACTTC. Its protein is CASSFTSGVSYEQYF.

The CDR3 sequence is CASSESSGGATDTQYF. The CDR3 DNA reads TGTGCCAGCAGTGAAAGTAGCGGGGGGGCCACAGATACGCAGTATTTT. V usage is TRBV6-1 and J usage is TRBJ2-3, with 11 bases fitting TRBD2. Germline V gene sequence: CDR1 MNHNS, CDR2 SASEGT. The CDR3 loop spans 16 amino acids. V lost 2 bases, J lost 2 bases, and 3 bases stayed unmatched.

V usage is TRBV24-1 and J usage is TRBJ2-3; 10 bases are shared with TRBD2. This CDR3 is built from 17 residues. The junction had 9 bases not matched to a gene; V was cut back by 4 bases and J by 3 bases. Germline lookup yields CDR1 KGHDR and CDR2 SFDVKD. CDR3 loop: CATSDSLAGAKTDTQYF. In DNA, the CDR3 is TGTGCCACCAGTGACTCTCTAGCGGGAGCTAAAACAGATACGCAGTATTTT.

The rearrangement uses TRBV6-2 or TRBV6-3 and TRBJ1-2; D uncertain. The CDR3 has 14 amino acids. V dropped 6 bases and J dropped 4 bases, with 15 bases sitting between them. Germline values: CDR1 MNHEY, CDR2 SVGEGT. The CDR3 bases are TGTGCCAGCAGCCAAGATTTTGCCTCCTATGGCTACACCTTC. Translated, it gives CASSQDFASYGYTF.

A few counts support this clonotype. The chain combines TRBV5-1 with TRBJ2-1; 11 nucleotides match TRBD1. The V segment lost 4 bases and the J segment 2 bases; nucleotides outside the gene matches: 5. The CDR3 covers 16 residues. Germline-derived CDR1 and CDR2 are SGHRS and YFSETQ. CDR3 loop: CASSPGTGGPYNEQFF. The CDR3 nucleotides read TGCGCCAGCAGCCCGGGGACAGGGGGACCCTACAATGAGCAGTTCTTC.

This clonotype showed up just a few times. The chain couples TRBV10-3 to TRBJ2-1; D assignment may be TRBD1 or TRBD2 (5 bases each). The CDR3 contains 15 residues. V shed 0 bases and J shed 8 bases, with 14 bases lying between them. The germline gives CDR1 ENHRY, CDR2 SYGVKD. CDR3 bases: TGTGCCATCAGTGAGTCGAGGGGAGACTTAGATGAGCAGTTCTTC. Translating it yields CAISESRGDLDEQFF.

DNA of the CDR3: TGCGCCAGCACCGCCGGGACCTCGGGCACTGAAGCTTTCTTT. Its translation is CASTAGTSGTEAFF. The chain joins TRBV10-1 to TRBJ1-1, with D perhaps matching TRBD1 (5 bases). Germline CDR1 and CDR2: WNHNN and SYGVQD (reference sequence). There are 14 residues in the CDR3. Trimming left V 7 bases short and J 4 bases short, with 16 bases between.

In its sample, this clonotype was seen many times. V gene TRBV20-1 combines with J gene TRBJ2-7; weak D call: TRBD1 (6 bases). The length of the CDR3 is 13 residues. V was cut by 6 bases and J by 2 bases, with 14 bases left in between. The V gene's germline CDR1 is DFQATT and CDR2 SNEGSKA (reference sequence). CDR3 protein: CSAADSPTYEQYF. For the CDR3, the DNA is TGCAGTGCCGCGGACAGCCCCACCTACGAGCAGTACTTC.

The V gene is TRBV5-1, the J gene TRBJ1-6; 9 nucleotides match TRBD1. Trimming took 8 bases from V and 5 from J; bases not matched to a gene: 8. This CDR3 has 15 residues. Germline CDR1 is SGHRS and CDR2 is YFSETQ. CDR3 sequence reads: CASSLTGGHNSPLHF. CDR3 nucleotides: TGCGCCAGTTCACTAACAGGGGGCCATAATTCACCCCTCCACTTT.

The gene calls are TRBV6-1 and TRBJ2-5; 8 bases line up with TRBD1. This CDR3 region has 13 residues. From germline, CDR1 is MNHNS and CDR2 SASEGT. With V trimmed by 7 bases and J by 3 bases, 4 bases remained unmatched. The CDR3 loop is CASNVQGEETQYF. Here the CDR3 DNA reads TGTGCCAGCAACGTACAGGGGGAAGAGACCCAGTACTTC.

With respect to this clonotype: Compared with germline, one end of the junction differs, possibly owing to a read error. The rearrangement joins TRBV11-2 to TRBJ2-5, with 7 positions matching TRBD2. This CDR3 is 14 amino acids long. Germline-derived CDR1 and CDR2 are SGHAT and FQNNGV. In DNA form, the CDR3 reads TGCGCCAGCAGCTTGCCCATAGCGGGCGAGACCCAGTACTTC. Translated, it gives CASSLPIAGETQYF.

In this sample, this clonotype turned up a few times. This may be a read error: a much more frequent sequence differs by one nucleotide. This chain uses TRBV20-1 with TRBJ2-2; TRBD2 agrees at 7 bases. Germline V lookup: CDR1 DFQATT, CDR2 SNEGSKA (reference sequence). J lost 0 bases, V lost 1 base, and 2 bases had no gene match. The CDR3 sequence is 15 residues long. CDR3 in DNA: TGCAGTGCTAGAGGCGGGGGTGCGAACACCGGGGAGCTGTTTTTT. Translation gives CSARGGGANTGELFF.

This clonotype came up many times. The chain is built from TRBV20-1 and TRBJ1-6; D not certain. Germline V gene data show CDR1 as DFQATT and CDR2 as SNEGSKA (reference sequence). Trimming took off 3 bases at V and 8 bases at J, with 17 bases between the two ends. CDR3 length: 15 amino acids. The DNA of the CDR3 is TGCAGTGCTAGTGTGGCGGAGGGTTGGGATTCACCCCTCCACTTT. It yields the protein CSASVAEGWDSPLHF.

This clonotype was observed a few times. The chain carries TRBV30 and TRBJ1-1; possible D gene TRBD1, 6 bases. Trimming removed 4 bases from V and 6 bases from J, with 12 bases in between. Germline CDR1 GTSNPN, CDR2 SVGIG (reference sequence). The CDR3 runs to 12 residues. The CDR3 spells CAWTDRIPEAFF. CDR3 coding DNA: TGTGCCTGGACTGACAGGATACCTGAAGCTTTCTTT.

The chain is built from TRBV19 and TRBJ2-7; 8 bases are a match to TRBD2. The CDR3 has 16 residues. CDR1 and CDR2 (germline): LNHDA, SQIVND (reference sequence). The V and J ends lost 5 bases and 3 bases, in that order; junction bases with no gene match: 12. The CDR3 is CASSVAGSGSGYEQYF. The CDR3 coding sequence is TGTGCCAGTAGTGTGGCTGGAAGCGGGAGCGGCTACGAGCAGTACTTC.

The V gene is TRBV20-1, the J gene TRBJ2-3; TRBD2 matches 13 bases. The CDR3 is 15 amino acids. V trimming: 6 bases; J trimming: 4 bases; junction bases outside the gene matches: 7. Germline V lookup: CDR1 DFQATT, CDR2 SNEGSKA (reference sequence). The CDR3 nucleotides are TGCAGTGCCAGGACTAGCGGGAGCCTCGCAGATACGCAGTATTTT. Its protein product is CSARTSGSLADTQYF.

The V gene is TRBV20-1, the J gene TRBJ1-1; weak D call: TRBD1 (5 bases). Trimming took off 4 bases at V and 0 bases at J, with 12 bases between the two ends. The germline V gene encodes CDR1 DFQATT and CDR2 SNEGSKA (reference sequence). The CDR3 contains 14 residues. CDR3 coding DNA: TGCAGTGCTAACTCGGGACGGATGAACACTGAAGCTTTCTTT. Encoded protein: CSANSGRMNTEAFF.

V usage is TRBV5-1 and J usage is TRBJ2-2, with a weak D call TRBD1 (6 bases). V lost 0 bases to trimming and J lost 2 bases, with 8 bases between them. Germline CDR1 reads SGHRS; CDR2 reads YFSETQ. The CDR3 spans 15 residues. The DNA of the CDR3 is TGCGCCAGCAGCTTGGGGGGACACAACACCGGGGAGCTGTTTTTT. Its translation: CASSLGGHNTGELFF.

CDR3 coding DNA: TGTGCCAGTAGTTCGGGGACGGAAAATCGGGGTGAGCAGTTCTTC. Its translation is CASSSGTENRGEQFF. The rearrangement uses TRBV19 and TRBJ2-1, with D perhaps being TRBD1 or TRBD2 (5 bases each). Between the trimmed V and J ends, which lost 5 bases and 9 bases, there was a span of 20 bases. The CDR3 is 15 residues long. From germline, CDR1 is LNHDA and CDR2 SQIVND (reference sequence).